This TCR beta chain was captured in a study of OX40 agonist ivuxolimab in advanced cancers. Background on the whole study: Ivuxolimab was a fully human IgG2 agonistic monoclonal antibody targeting the costimulatory receptor OX40 (CD134). Intravenous ivuxolimab was administered to patients every 2 weeks at six dose levels: 0.01, 0.1, 0.3, 1.5, 3 and 10 mg/kg. Of the 50 to 55 dose-escalation patients, hepatocellular carcinoma was present in about 20, melanoma in roughly 15, renal cell carcinoma in 9 and head and neck cancer in 9. A male proportion of about 79% and a mean age of approximately 62 years, ranging from 23 to 79, were recorded for the dose-escalation cohort. Patients were allowed to have had prior anti-PD-1, anti-PD-L1 or anti-CTLA-4 therapy, and approximately 43% of the dose-escalation patients had previously received checkpoint inhibitors. Partial responses occurred in three dose-escalation patients, of whom one had hepatocellular carcinoma and two had cutaneous melanoma. The purpose of peripheral TCRbeta sequencing was to test whether ivuxolimab changed TCR sequence diversity and led to clonal T-cell expansion. The paper describes the monotherapy dose-escalation part (N ≈ 52 patients) of the phase I trial of ivuxolimab.

Worth noting for this clone: No cognate antigen has been identified for it. No base quality information exists; no much larger clone differs at one position.

Overall study outcomes, separate from this receptor: Clonal expansion of both CD4+ and CD8+ blood T cells was observed from baseline to week 6 at doses 0.1 to 3.0 mg/kg. After ivuxolimab, more expanded clones were found on average in CD8+ T cells than in CD4+ T cells. Partial responders in the 0.1-3.0 mg/kg groups had among the lowest normalized peripheral clonal expansion, especially among CD8+ T cells. Antigen specificity was not determined for the clonally expanded peripheral T cells. Low levels of normalized T-cell clonal expansion were also seen in some patients who did not respond.

The trial excluded patients who had a history of autoimmune disease or who were on systemic immunosuppression. In every dose cohort, peripheral blood was drawn for TCR sequencing at baseline, cycle 4 day 1, and cycle 7 day 1. The samples were taken from a phase I, first-in-human, multicenter, open-label dose-escalation trial of ivuxolimab. Adults with locally advanced or metastatic melanoma, renal cell carcinoma, hepatocellular carcinoma or head and neck squamous cell carcinoma were enrolled in the trial. Before TCR sequencing, CD4+ T cells and CD8+ T cells from peripheral blood were sorted into separate populations. The CDR3 runs 12 amino acids, cysteine and phenylalanine included. CDR3 DNA only is kept here, 36 bases in frame from base 1. The V and J ends are trimmed by 5 bases and 2 bases, leaving 7 bases between them. From the germline V gene, CDR1 is MDHEN and CDR2 is SYDVKM. For sequencing of the TCRbeta CDR3 region, genomic DNA was extracted from the sorted cells. The immunoSEQ Assay was used to sequence the TCRbeta CDR3 regions. As stored in TCRdb, this immuneACCESS dataset retains in-frame rearrangements with V and J assigned. A fraction of the clones does not appear; measured against another copy, unresolved V genes explain less than half of the discrepancy, and the remainder lacks a known reason. The table for this sample lists about 45,000 clones; around nine tenths of them were counted only once. Jointly, the top ten make up 0.95% to 1.1% of the sample.

The clonotype originates from an adult with an advanced solid tumor such as melanoma, head and neck, liver or kidney cancer. This specimen was CD4+ or CD8+ T cells sorted from blood, taken in a trial of the OX40 agonist ivuxolimab. This receptor chain uses TRBV28 and TRBJ2-7; too little of a D gene remains to name it. The CDR3 reads CASSPHTYEQYF. The sequenced DNA is TGTGCCAGCAGTCCGCACACCTACGAGCAGTACTTC.